Below are 22 T cell receptor beta chains sequenced from a single sample in a study of blood T cell repertoires in COVID-19 (dated by TCRdb to 2020 to 2021). Libraries were prepared through the immunoSEQ multiplex PCR assay. Entries here come from immuneACCESS through TCRdb and include only in-frame sequences with V and J called. Some clones fail to appear in such tables; in the studies checked, an unresolved V gene covers under half of the shortfall, and the cause of the remainder is unknown. The sample table contains 150,000 to 200,000 clones; only one count was recorded for 82% of them. 7% of the sample is in the top ten clones. Sequenced input: peripheral blood. These receptor sequences come from a woman between 40 and 55 years old with COVID-19, enrolled during active disease.

This chain uses TRBV16 with TRBJ1-1; a weak D match, TRBD1 (6 bases). Looked up from germline, CDR1 is KGHSY and CDR2 is FQNENV. Trimming removed 2 bases from V and 5 bases from J, with 18 bases in between. The CDR3 spans 16 residues. CDR3 amino acids: CASSQRGGIRGTEAFF. CDR3 in DNA: TGTGCCAGCAGCCAACGGGGGGGCATAAGAGGTACTGAAGCTTTCTTT.

The chain recombines TRBV2 with TRBJ2-3; 8 bases fit TRBD2. The CDR3 is 14 residues long. The V gene's germline CDR1 is SNHLY and CDR2 FYNNEI. After removal of 5 bases from V and 4 bases from J, the junction contained 5 bases not matched to a gene. The CDR3 region is CASSTRLASDTQYF. CDR3 bases: TGTGCCAGCAGTACAAGACTAGCGTCAGATACGCAGTATTTT.

The chain carries TRBV18 and TRBJ1-3; 7 bases are shared with TRBD1. This CDR3 contains 16 residues. Germline V gene sequence: CDR1 KGHSH, CDR2 LQKENI. V shed 5 bases, J shed 2 bases, and the junction held 9 bases outside the gene matches. The CDR3 loop is CASSYTGAVAGNTIYF. DNA of the CDR3: TGTGCCAGCTCATATACAGGGGCGGTCGCTGGAAACACCATATATTTT. Full variable domain (outside the CDR3, taken from reference TRBV18 and TRBJ1-3): NAGVMQNPRHLVRRRGQEARLRCSPMKGHSHVYWYRQLPEEGLKFMVYLQKENIIDESGMPKERFSAEFPKEGPSILRIQQVVRGDSAAYFCASSYTGAVAGNTIYFGEGSWLTVV.

V usage is TRBV6-5 and J usage is TRBJ1-1; no firm D call. CDR1 MNHEY and CDR2 SVGAGI come from the germline V gene. V shed 0 bases and J shed 2 bases, with 4 bases lying between them. CDR3 length: 13 residues. CDR3: CASSYSVNTEAFF. CDR3 nucleotides: TGTGCCAGCAGTTACTCCGTTAACACTGAAGCTTTCTTT.

This rearrangement joins TRBV10-3 to TRBJ1-2; TRBD1 aligns across 7 bases. Germline V CDR1 and CDR2: ENHRY, SYGVKD. J gave up 0 bases and V 4 bases, and 2 bases lay outside the gene matches. CDR3 length: 14 residues. The CDR3 bases are TGTGCCATCAGTGGGACAGGAACTAACTATGGCTACACCTTC. The encoded protein is CAISGTGTNYGYTF.

The V call is TRBV15, the J call TRBJ2-2; D uncertain. This CDR3 region has 13 residues. V gave up 4 bases and J gave up 4 bases, with 7 bases separating them. Germline lookup yields CDR1 LNHNV and CDR2 YYDKDF (reference sequence). The CDR3 bases are TGTGCCACCAGCAAACAGAGCACCGGGGAGCTGTTTTTT. Protein sequence: CATSKQSTGELFF. The whole variable domain, remainder taken from reference TRBV15 and TRBJ2-2, is DAMVIQNPRYQVTQFGKPVTLSCSQTLNHNVMYWYQQKSSQAPKLLFHYYDKDFNNEADTPDNFQSRRPNTSFCFLDIRSPGLGDTAMYLCATSKQSTGELFFGEGSRLTVL.

The V call is TRBV27, the J call TRBJ2-1; 9 positions agree with TRBD1. The CDR3 length is 18 residues. Germline lookup yields CDR1 MNHEY and CDR2 SMNVEV (reference sequence). The junction had 14 bases not matched to a gene; V was cut back by 3 bases and J by 5 bases. The CDR3 bases are TGTGCCAGCAGTTTCTATGGCACGACAGGGGGGATTCACAATGAGCAGTTCTTC. Encoded protein: CASSFYGTTGGIHNEQFF.

V usage is TRBV9 and J usage is TRBJ2-3; 10 nucleotides align to TRBD1. The germline gives CDR1 SGDLS, CDR2 YYNGEE. The CDR3 runs 16 residues. V was clipped by 2 bases and J by 4 bases; unmatched bases: 7. The CDR3 here is CASSVFGTGESDTQYF. The CDR3 DNA follows: TGTGCCAGCAGCGTCTTCGGGACAGGGGAATCAGATACGCAGTATTTT.

This clone was observed a few times. The chain has TRBV10-3 and TRBJ1-5; no firm D call. Germline V gene lookup returns CDR1 ENHRY and CDR2 SYGVKD. Trimming left V 10 bases short and J 0 bases short, with 25 bases between. The length of the CDR3 is 18 residues. The CDR3 sequence is CATAGGEGAGYSNQPQHF. Here the CDR3 DNA reads TGTGCCACCGCGGGCGGGGAGGGCGCGGGATATAGCAATCAGCCCCAGCATTTT.

The chain employs TRBV18 and TRBJ2-1, with a weak D call TRBD1 (5 bases). With 4 bases removed from V and 4 bases from J, the gap between germline ends came to 5 bases. Looked up from germline, CDR1 is KGHSH and CDR2 is LQKENI. This CDR3 contains 12 residues. CDR3 residues: CASSQGYNEQFF. The CDR3, as DNA: TGTGCCAGCTCACAGGGGTACAATGAGCAGTTCTTC.

This chain uses TRBV25-1 with TRBJ1-2; 9 nucleotides align to TRBD1. The CDR3 consists of 13 residues. Germline assignment: CDR1 MGHDK and CDR2 SYGVNS. J was trimmed by 8 bases and V by 7 bases; bases with no gene match: 8. The CDR3 region is CASKGQGVRGYTF. For the CDR3, the DNA is TGTGCCAGCAAGGGACAGGGTGTGAGAGGCTACACCTTC.

This clone has a handful of counts. The CDR3, as DNA: TGCGCCAGCAGCTTGGGGGCCCGCGGGAAGGAAAAACTGTTTTTT. Translated: CASSLGARGKEKLFF. This chain links TRBV5-1 with TRBJ1-4, with D hard to call. V dropped 0 bases and J dropped 8 bases, with 14 bases sitting between them. The germline CDR1 and CDR2 sequences are SGHRS and YFSETQ. The CDR3 has 15 residues. Full variable domain (missing parts from reference TRBV5-1 and TRBJ1-4): KAGVTQTPRYLIKTRGQQVTLSCSPISGHRSVSWYQQTPGQGLQFLFEYFSETQRNKGNFPGRFSGRQFSNSRSEMNVSTLELGDSALYLCASSLGARGKEKLFFGSGTQLSVL.

The rearrangement uses TRBV28 and TRBJ2-7; 7 bases match TRBD1. V trimming: 5 bases; J trimming: 2 bases; junction bases outside the gene matches: 21. The CDR3 runs 19 residues. Per germline, CDR1 MDHEN and CDR2 SYDVKM. The CDR3 DNA reads TGTGCCAGCAGTGCGCAACCGGGACAGCGCTCTCCCACCACCTACGAGCAGTACTTC. This sequence encodes CASSAQPGQRSPTTYEQYF.

This clone came up once. This chain connects TRBV20-1 to TRBJ2-3, with 7 bases matching TRBD2. J lost 6 bases, V lost 3 bases, and 9 bases had no gene match. Looked up from germline, CDR1 is DFQATT and CDR2 is SNEGSKA (reference sequence). This CDR3 has 14 amino acids. The CDR3 nucleotides read TGCAGTGCTAGTAAAGGTGGGGAGGGGGATACGCAGTATTTT. Its translation is CSASKGGEGDTQYF.

This clone was seen only a few times. The genes are TRBV6-6 and TRBJ1-5, with TRBD1 matching over 9 bases. The CDR3 has 14 residues. Trimming removed 5 bases from V and 7 bases from J; junction bases left unmatched: 6. The germline V gene has CDR1 MNHNY and CDR2 SVGAGI (reference sequence). The CDR3 spells CASSPRDRDQPQHF. The CDR3 region has the DNA TGTGCCAGCAGTCCCCGGGACAGGGACCAGCCCCAGCATTTT.

This sequence joins TRBV7-9 and TRBJ1-5, with TRBD1 identical over 9 bases. This CDR3 is 14 amino acids long. V shed 4 bases, J shed 6 bases, and the junction held 4 bases outside the gene matches. CDR1 is SEHNR and CDR2 is FQNEAQ in the germline V gene (reference sequence). CDR3 DNA: TGTGCCAGCAGCTCCGGGACAGGGTTTCAGCCCCAGCATTTT. Protein product: CASSSGTGFQPQHF.

The genes are TRBV20-1 and TRBJ1-2; D possibly corresponds to TRBD1 (5 bases). The V gene lost 3 bases and the J gene lost 8 bases, with 10 bases spanning the gap. CDR3 size: 11 residues. Germline assignment: CDR1 DFQATT and CDR2 SNEGSKA (reference sequence). CDR3 protein: CSASWGEGYTF. The CDR3 nucleotides are TGCAGTGCTAGTTGGGGGGAAGGCTACACCTTC.

The rearrangement links TRBV12-3 or TRBV12-4 to TRBJ2-7; no definite D call. CDR3 length equals 13 residues. V was shortened by 6 bases and J by 2 bases, with 11 bases between the two germline ends. The chain's CDR3 is CASSKLSTYEQYF. DNA of the CDR3: TGTGCCAGCAGCAAGTTGAGTACCTACGAGCAGTACTTC.

The V and J genes are TRBV7-8 and TRBJ1-5, with D perhaps TRBD1 (5 bases). The CDR3 is made up of 17 amino acids. The germline gives CDR1 SGHVS, CDR2 FQNEAQ. With 2 bases removed from V and 5 bases from J, the gap between germline ends came to 19 bases. This chain's CDR3 is CASSLSSRVDDHQPQHF. The DNA of the CDR3 is TGTGCCAGCAGCTTAAGTTCCAGGGTTGATGATCATCAGCCCCAGCATTTT.

Only a few counts were recorded for this clone. The rearrangement uses TRBV6-1 and TRBJ1-5, with TRBD1 as a possible D gene (5 bases). Per germline, CDR1 MNHNS and CDR2 SASEGT. Trimming removed 3 bases from V and 3 bases from J, with 6 bases in between. The CDR3 is made up of 13 amino acids. CDR3 nucleotide sequence: TGTGCCAGCAGTGACAGGGTCAATCAGCCCCAGCATTTT. Encoded protein: CASSDRVNQPQHF.

The CDR3 sequence is CASSEWTGGSTTNEKLFF. CDR3 bases: TGTGCCAGCAGTGAGTGGACAGGGGGAAGTACAACTAATGAAAAACTGTTTTTT. The chain is built from TRBV2 and TRBJ1-4; 10 bases fit TRBD1. The CDR3 spans 18 residues. J was trimmed by 0 bases and V by 3 bases; bases with no gene match: 7. Germline CDR1 SNHLY, CDR2 FYNNEI.

The V and J genes are TRBV5-1 and TRBJ2-7, with 10 bases that match TRBD2. CDR3 length: 15 amino acids. V shed 0 bases and J 6 bases; nucleotides not matched to a gene: 6. Germline-derived CDR1 and CDR2 are SGHRS and YFSETQ. CDR3 sequence (DNA): TGCGCCAGCAGCTTGGACGGACTAGCGGCATCCGAGCAGTACTTC. Protein: CASSLDGLAASEQYF.